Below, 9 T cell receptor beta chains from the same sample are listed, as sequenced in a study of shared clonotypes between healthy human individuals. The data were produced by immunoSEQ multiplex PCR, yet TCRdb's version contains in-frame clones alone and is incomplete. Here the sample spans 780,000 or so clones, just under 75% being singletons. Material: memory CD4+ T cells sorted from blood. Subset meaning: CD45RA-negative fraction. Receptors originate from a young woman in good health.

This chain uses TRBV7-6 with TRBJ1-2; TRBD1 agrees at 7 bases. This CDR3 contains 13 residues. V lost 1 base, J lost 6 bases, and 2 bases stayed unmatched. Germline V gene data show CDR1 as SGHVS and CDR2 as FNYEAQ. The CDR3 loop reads CASSLGQGHGYTF. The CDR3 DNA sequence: TGTGCCAGCAGCTTAGGACAGGGCCATGGCTACACCTTC.

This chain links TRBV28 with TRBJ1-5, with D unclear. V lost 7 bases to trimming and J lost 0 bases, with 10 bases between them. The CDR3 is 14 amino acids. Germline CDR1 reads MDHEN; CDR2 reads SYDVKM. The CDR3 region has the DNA TGTGCCAGCAACTCAGCTGTTAGCAATCAGCCCCAGCATTTT. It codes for CASNSAVSNQPQHF. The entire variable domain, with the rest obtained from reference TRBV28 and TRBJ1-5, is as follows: DVKVTQSSRYLVKRTGEKVFLECVQDMDHENMFWYRQDPGLGLRLIYFSYDVKMKEKGDIPEGYSVSREKKERFSLILESASTNQTSMYLCASNSAVSNQPQHFGDGTRLSIL.

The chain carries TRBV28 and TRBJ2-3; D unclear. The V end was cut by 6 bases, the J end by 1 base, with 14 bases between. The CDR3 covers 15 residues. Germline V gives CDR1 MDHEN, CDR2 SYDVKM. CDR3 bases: TGTGCCAGCAGACATGAAGATCGGGGCACAGATACGCAGTATTTT. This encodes CASRHEDRGTDTQYF.

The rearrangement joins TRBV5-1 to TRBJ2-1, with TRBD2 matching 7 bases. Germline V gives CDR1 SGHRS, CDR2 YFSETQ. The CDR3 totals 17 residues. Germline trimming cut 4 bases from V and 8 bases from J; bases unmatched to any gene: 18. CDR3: CASSTKKSETGRDEQFF. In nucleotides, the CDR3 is TGCGCCAGCAGCACCAAGAAAAGCGAGACGGGGAGGGATGAGCAGTTCTTC.

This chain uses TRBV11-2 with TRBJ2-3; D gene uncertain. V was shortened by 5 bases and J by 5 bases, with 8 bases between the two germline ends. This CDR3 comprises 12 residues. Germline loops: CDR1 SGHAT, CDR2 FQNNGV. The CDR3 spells CASSQKIDTQYF. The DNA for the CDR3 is TGTGCCAGCAGCCAGAAAATAGATACGCAGTATTTT. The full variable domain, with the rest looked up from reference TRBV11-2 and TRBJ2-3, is EAGVAQSPRYKIIEKRQSVAFWCNPISGHATLYWYQQILGQGPKLLIQFQNNGVVDDSQLPKDRFSAERLKGVDSTLKIQPAKLEDSAVYLCASSQKIDTQYFGPGTRLTVL.

CDR3 sequence: CASSMRGGGYTF. The CDR3 coding sequence is TGTGCCAGTAGTATGAGGGGAGGGGGCTACACCTTC. The V and J genes are TRBV19 and TRBJ1-2; possible D gene TRBD1, 5 bases. The CDR3 runs 12 residues. V lost 3 bases and J lost 8, with 10 bases in between. Germline V gives CDR1 LNHDA, CDR2 SQIVND (reference sequence). The full variable domain, rest sourced from reference TRBV19 and TRBJ1-2, is DGGITQSPKYLFRKEGQNVTLSCEQNLNHDAMYWYRQDPGQGLRLIYYSQIVNDFQKGDIAEGYSVSREKKESFPLTVTSAQKNPTAFYLCASSMRGGGYTFGSGTRLTVV.

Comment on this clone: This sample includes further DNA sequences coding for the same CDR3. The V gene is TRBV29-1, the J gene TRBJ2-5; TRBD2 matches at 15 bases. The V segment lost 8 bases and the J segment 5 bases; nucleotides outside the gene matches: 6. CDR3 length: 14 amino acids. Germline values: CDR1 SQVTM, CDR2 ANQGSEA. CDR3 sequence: CSTGLAGGGETQYF. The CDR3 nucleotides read TGCAGCACCGGACTAGCGGGAGGGGGGGAGACCCAGTACTTC.

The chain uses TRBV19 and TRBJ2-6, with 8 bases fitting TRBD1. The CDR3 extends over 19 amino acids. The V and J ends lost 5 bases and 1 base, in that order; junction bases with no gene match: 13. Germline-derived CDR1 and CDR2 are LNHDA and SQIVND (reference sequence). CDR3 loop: CASSPLPGQERSGANVLTF. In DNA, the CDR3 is TGTGCCAGTAGTCCGCTCCCGGGACAGGAGAGATCTGGGGCCAACGTCCTGACTTTC.

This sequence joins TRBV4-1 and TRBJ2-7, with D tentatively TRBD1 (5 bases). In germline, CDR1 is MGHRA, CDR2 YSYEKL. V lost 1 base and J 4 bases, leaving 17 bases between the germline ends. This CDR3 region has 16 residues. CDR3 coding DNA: TGCGCCAGCAGCCAAGCAGGTCGTCAGGGTATTTACGAGCAGTACTTC. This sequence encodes CASSQAGRQGIYEQYF.